What follows describes a single T cell receptor (beta chain). This entry comes from a study of radiation and T cells in renal cell carcinoma. Time point here: blood 2 weeks post-SBRT. Treatment described: 15 Gy SBRT to primary tumor, nephrectomy 4 weeks later. Blood was sampled at baseline, 2 weeks and 4 weeks after SBRT. Clones were read by immunoSEQ multiplex PCR, and TCRdb kept only the in-frame ones, dropping some. The sample yields some 120,000 clones, 88% seen once. The CDR3 covers 13 residues. V dropped 5 bases and J dropped 2 bases, with 9 bases sitting between them. Per germline, CDR1 SGHAT and CDR2 FQNNGV.

The clonotype was recovered from a woman in her 70s with renal cell carcinoma. The rearrangement links TRBV11-2 to TRBJ1-1, with D possibly TRBD1 on 5 matching bases. Specimen: blood, collected from a patient whose treatment included radiotherapy and nephrectomy. The CDR3 DNA is TGTGCCAGCAGCACCGACAGAAACACTGAAGCTTTCTTT. It translates to CASSTDRNTEAFF.